The text below deals with one T cell receptor beta chain. Looked up from germline, CDR1 is SGHTA and CDR2 is FQGTGA. V lost 5 bases to trimming and J lost 13 bases; unmatched junction nucleotides: 7. The CDR3 is made up of 11 amino acids. The data derive from a study of T cells in Graves' hyperthyroidism and ophthalmopathy. Amplification targeted TCR beta CDR3 regions from RNA transcripts. With the HTBI primer set, the TCR CDR3 went through a first round of RT-PCR. TCRdb reanalysed the multiplex PCR reads using MiXCR and keeps one entry per CDR3 protein. Of about 580,000 distinct CDR3 sequences in the sample, 46% were seen once.

The specimen sequenced was peripheral blood or thyroid tissue (not recorded which). The receptor was isolated from a woman aged 18-29 years with Graves' hyperthyroidism. This chain joins TRBV7-3 and TRBJ2-5; 7 bases map to TRBD1. The CDR3: CASSQPGGPYF. DNA of the CDR3: TGTGCCAGCAGCCAACCAGGGGGTCCGTACTTC.